The next 30 T cell receptor beta chains were all read from a single sample in a study of CD8+ T cells in alopecia areata. Once RNA had been extracted, it was reverse transcribed into cDNA to act as the sequencing template. Only in-frame clones appear in the TCRdb table, and some are missing; sequencing was by immunoSEQ multiplex PCR. The sample presents approximately 280,000 clones, none singletons. The authors sorted pooled cutaneous lymph node cells using CD4, CD8alpha, NKG2D, NKG2ACE and other markers. Material: CD4+ T cells sorted from a lymph node. These receptors were collected from a C3H/HeJ mouse with alopecia areata. For this mouse line, the MHC haplotype is H2-k.

A word on this clone: The gene names given are mouse names. The missing CDR3 end, 4 residues past where the read stops, is filled in from the germline J gene. The chain combines TRBV31 with TRBJ2-4; 7 bases line up with TRBD2. CDR1 and CDR2 from the germline V gene are GKSSPN and SITVG. CDR3 length: 15 residues. J lost 0 bases, V lost 0 bases, and 3 bases had no gene match. Incomplete CDR3 DNA: TGTGCCTGGAGTCTTCTGGGGGTTAGTCAAAAC. Translated, it gives CAWSLLGVSQN. The entire CDR3 sequence reads CAWSLLGVSQNTLYF. The full variable domain, rest sourced from reference TRBV31 and TRBJ2-4, is AQTIHQWPVAEIKAVGSPLSLGCTIKGKSSPNLYWYWQATGGTLQQLFYSITVGQVESVVQLNLSASRPKDDQFILSTEKLLLSHSGFYLCAWSLLGVSQNTLYFGAGTRLSVL.

As regards this clone: Gene names are mouse gene names. The read gets to within 4 residues of the CDR3 end, and the germline J gene fills in the rest. The rearrangement uses TRBV13-1 and TRBJ2-1; 9 positions agree with TRBD2. The CDR3 spans 16 residues. Germline trimming cut 1 base from V and 5 bases from J; bases unmatched to any gene: 7. In germline, CDR1 is NSHNY, CDR2 SYGAGN. The CDR3 here is CASSDYWGERDAEQFF. The CDR3 bases that were read are TGTGCCAGCAGTGATTACTGGGGGGAGCGGGATGCT.

Concerning this clone: Gene names are the mouse ones. The sequenced fragment ends 4 residues before the CDR3 boundary, so the rest is inferred from the germline J gene. The chain uses TRBV13-2 and TRBJ2-4, with 10 nucleotides matching TRBD2. Germline V gene sequence: CDR1 NNHNN, CDR2 SYGAGS (reference sequence). CDR3 size: 13 residues. The DNA read from the CDR3 is TGTGCCAGTCTGACTGGGGGGATCAAC. Its translation: CASLTGGIN. Given in full, the CDR3 is CASLTGGINTLYF.

This clone occurred a few times. Mouse germline and gene names are used. The read terminates 4 residues before the CDR3 end, so the remaining end is supplied by the germline J gene. The chain links TRBV19 to TRBJ2-7; TRBD1 is a possible D gene (6 bases). V dropped 7 bases and J dropped 0 bases, with 11 bases sitting between them. The germline V gene has CDR1 FNHDT and CDR2 SITEND (reference sequence). This CDR3 spans 13 amino acids. The covered CDR3 bases are TGTGCCAGCCGGGACAAAGACTCCTAT. Its protein product is CASRDKDSY. The full CDR3 protein reads CASRDKDSYEQYF.

Of note for this clone: Each gene name is a mouse one. The CDR3 end is not reached by the read, which stops 4 residues before it; the germline J gene fills it in. This chain connects TRBV13-2 to TRBJ2-1; D unclear. The germline V gene has CDR1 NNHNN and CDR2 SYGAGS (reference sequence). This CDR3 spans 14 amino acids. With 1 base removed from V and 1 base from J, the gap between germline ends came to 6 bases. The CDR3 is CASGDSWNYAEQFF. The CDR3 bases that were read are TGTGCCAGCGGTGATTCCTGGAACTATGCT.

This clone turned up a few times. Gene and germline names: mouse. The read ends 4 residues shy of where the CDR3 ends; the end is completed using the germline J gene. J is TRBJ2-1 and V is TRBV13-1; TRBD2 might be the D (7 bases). The CDR3 loop spans 14 amino acids. V was shortened by 2 bases and J by 6 bases, with 12 bases between the two germline ends. Germline V CDR1 and CDR2: NSHNY, SYGAGN. The CDR3 bases that were read are TGTGCCAGCAGTGAAGGGGGGGGGTTTGCT. It codes for CASSEGGGFA. The entire CDR3 reads CASSEGGGFAEQFF.

This clone showed up just a few times. Each gene name is a mouse one. The read terminates 4 residues before the CDR3 end, so the remaining end is supplied by the germline J gene. The genes are TRBV19 and TRBJ1-2, with 8 bases matching TRBD1. The germline CDR1 and CDR2 sequences are FNHDT and SITEND (reference sequence). With V trimmed by 4 bases and J by 3 bases, 5 bases remained unmatched. This CDR3 is 14 amino acids long. The CDR3 protein is CASSSRTGHSDYTF. Partial CDR3 DNA: TGTGCCAGCAGTTCAAGGACAGGGCACTCC.

As concerns this clone: This may come from a read error, since a much larger clone is one base off. Gene names and germline refer to mouse. The read comes to an end 4 residues before the CDR3 does, leaving the germline J gene to fill in the end. Different DNA sequences within this sample yield the same CDR3. The chain couples TRBV13-1 to TRBJ2-4; the D is unclear. The CDR3 runs 12 residues. Germline V gene data show CDR1 as NSHNY and CDR2 as SYGAGN. V gave up 2 bases and J gave up 3 bases, with 4 bases separating them. The covered CDR3 bases are TGTGCCAGCAGTGACAGGCAAAAC. Its translation: CASSDRQN. The complete CDR3 reads CASSDRQNTLYF.

This clone has more than one count but fewer than ten. Gene labels here are mouse ones. From the germline J gene comes the end of the CDR3, since the read stops 4 residues before it. The chain is built from TRBV5 and TRBJ2-7, with 8 bases identical to TRBD2. Germline V gene sequence: CDR1 LGHNA, CDR2 YNLKQL (reference sequence). This CDR3 is built from 13 residues. The sequenced part of the CDR3 DNA is TGTGCCAGCAGCCCGTCTGGGGGGTAT. This sequence encodes CASSPSGGY. The entire CDR3 sequence reads CASSPSGGYEQYF.

This clone has a handful of counts. Genes and germline come from the mouse. The sequenced fragment ends 4 residues before the CDR3 boundary, so the rest is inferred from the germline J gene. This chain links TRBV13-1 with TRBJ1-2; D perhaps matches TRBD1 (6 bases). Germline V CDR1 and CDR2: NSHNY, SYGAGN. CDR3 length: 13 amino acids. V lost 4 bases, J lost 3 bases, and 10 bases lay in between. Incomplete CDR3 DNA: TGTGCCAGCAGTCTGGGGGCGGACTCC. Translating gives CASSLGADS. The CDR3 as a whole reads CASSLGADSDYTF.

Concerning this clone itself: The genes are named according to mouse. The CDR3 extends 4 residues past the end of the read, so its final part is completed from the germline J gene. V gene TRBV1 combines with J gene TRBJ2-3; D remains ambiguous. Trimming removed 0 bases from V and 3 bases from J, with 4 bases in between. Germline CDR1 NSQYPW, CDR2 LRSPGD (reference sequence). CDR3 length: 13 residues. The CDR3 bases that were read are TGCACCTGCAGTGCAGATACAGCAGAA. Amino acids: CTCSADTAE. The whole CDR3 region reads CTCSADTAETLYF.

In the case of this clone: Gene names and germline match the mouse. With the read ending 4 residues before the CDR3 end, the germline J gene is used to fill in that end. This chain uses TRBV5 with TRBJ2-7; maybe TRBD2 (6 bases). Trimming pared 4 bases from V and 3 bases from J, leaving 10 bases between. Looked up from germline, CDR1 is LGHNA and CDR2 is YNLKQL (reference sequence). This CDR3 comprises 13 residues. The CDR3 is CASSLAGDYEQYF. The covered CDR3 bases are TGTGCCAGCAGCCTCGCTGGGGACTAT.

Turning to this clone: Gene names are mouse gene names. Coverage ceases 4 residues before the CDR3 finishes, and the germline J gene fills in the end. V usage is TRBV13-1 and J usage is TRBJ2-4, with D possibly TRBD1 on 5 matching bases. The germline V gene has CDR1 NSHNY and CDR2 SYGAGN. Trimming removed 6 bases from V and 0 bases from J, with 11 bases in between. This CDR3 has 14 residues. The sequenced CDR3 bases are TGTGCCAGCAACGGACACCTTAGTCAAAAC. Protein product: CASNGHLSQN. From start to end, the CDR3 is CASNGHLSQNTLYF.

As to this clone: Here the gene names and germline are mouse. The CDR3 end lies 4 residues beyond the end of the read and is filled in from the germline J gene. The J gene is TRBJ1-1, the V gene TRBV1; 10 bases fit TRBD1. With 0 bases clipped from V and 3 bases from J, the junction kept 4 bases outside the gene matches. The CDR3 covers 16 residues. CDR1 NSQYPW and CDR2 LRSPGD come from the germline V gene (reference sequence). The CDR3 DNA, read in part, is TGCACCTGCAGTGCAGATAGGACAGGGGGAGACACA. Translating gives CTCSADRTGGDT. The full-length CDR3 reads as CTCSADRTGGDTEVFF.

This clone was counted between two and nine times. Mouse names are used for the genes. Read data end 4 residues before the CDR3 end; the end is taken from the germline J gene. The rearrangement links TRBV17 to TRBJ1-1; tentative D call: TRBD1 (6 bases). The CDR3 is 13 amino acids. Between the trimmed V and J ends, which lost 0 bases and 4 bases, there was a span of 6 bases. Germline CDR1 reads MNHDT; CDR2 reads YYDKIL. Incomplete CDR3 DNA: TGTGCTAGCAGTAGAGAAGGGGGCACA. Translation: CASSREGGT. The whole CDR3 sequence is CASSREGGTEVFF.

A note on this clone: Germline and genes: mouse. The sequenced part of the CDR3 DNA is TGTGCCAGCAGCCCTACAGGATTAGGAGAC. Translation: CASSPTGLGD. The whole CDR3 is CASSPTGLGDTQYF. V is TRBV5 and J is TRBJ2-5; a weak D match, TRBD1 (5 bases). The read ends 4 residues shy of where the CDR3 ends; the end is completed using the germline J gene. The V gene's germline CDR1 is LGHNA and CDR2 YNLKQL (reference sequence). The CDR3 contains 14 residues.

In regard to this clone: Genes here carry mouse names. The read is 4 residues too short to cover the CDR3 end, so that end is filled in from the germline J gene. This CDR3 is also generated by other DNA sequences in the sample. The chain uses TRBV13-3 and TRBJ2-5; 9 bases align to TRBD2. Trimming cost V 5 bases and J 2 bases; bases outside gene matches: 0. This CDR3 comprises 13 residues. Germline values: CDR1 NNHDY, CDR2 SYVADS. The CDR3 loop is CASRTGGQDTQYF. Incomplete CDR3 DNA: TGTGCCAGCAGGACTGGGGGCCAAGAC.

This clone was observed many times. Gene names are mouse gene names. The read stops 4 residues short of the end of the CDR3; the missing end is completed from the germline J gene. The J gene is TRBJ2-3, the V gene TRBV17; possible D gene TRBD1, 6 bases. Trimming took 6 bases from V and 0 from J, leaving 10 bases between them. Germline V gene sequence: CDR1 MNHDT, CDR2 YYDKIL. The CDR3 contains 14 residues. The CDR3 protein is CASRNRVSAETLYF. The covered CDR3 bases are TGTGCTAGCAGGAACAGGGTTAGTGCAGAA.

This clone was counted at least ten times. Genes and germline come from the mouse. Other DNA sequences of this sample code for an identical CDR3. The CDR3 DNA, read in part, is TGTGCTAGCAGTAGGACAGGAAACACCGGG. Translated: CASSRTGNTG. Given in full, the CDR3 is CASSRTGNTGQLYF. The chain links TRBV17 to TRBJ2-2, with a weak D call TRBD1 (6 bases). With the read ending 4 residues before the CDR3 end, the germline J gene is used to fill in that end. V shed 3 bases and J shed 1 base, with 6 bases lying between them. Germline V gives CDR1 MNHDT, CDR2 YYDKIL. The CDR3 sequence is 14 residues long.

Details on this clone: The gene names given are mouse names. The read is 4 residues too short to cover the CDR3 end, so that end is filled in from the germline J gene. V is TRBV1 and J is TRBJ2-7; 8 bases match TRBD2. The germline V gene encodes CDR1 NSQYPW and CDR2 LRSPGD (reference sequence). Trimming took 4 bases from V and 0 from J; bases not matched to a gene: 5. The CDR3 is made up of 15 amino acids. CDR3 DNA (partial): TGCACCTGCAGTGACTGGGGGAGGAGCTCCTAT. As protein: CTCSDWGRSSY. The CDR3 in full is CTCSDWGRSSYEQYF.

A few counts support this clone. A read error may explain this, as a much larger clone is one base away. Gene names refer to mouse genes. From the germline J gene comes the end of the CDR3, since the read stops 4 residues before it. This chain connects TRBV13-3 to TRBJ2-7, with a weak D call TRBD1 (5 bases). The CDR3 extends over 11 amino acids. In germline, CDR1 is NNHDY, CDR2 SYVADS. The CDR3 loop reads CASRDRYEQYF. The part of the CDR3 DNA that was read is TGTGCCAGCAGAGACAGATAT.

This clone was recorded a few times. Gene and germline names: mouse. The CDR3 here is CASSDRGTGEDTQYF. CDR3 DNA (partial): TGTGCCAGCAGTGATAGGGGGACTGGGGAAGAC. The V call is TRBV13-3, the J call TRBJ2-5, with TRBD2 matching 10 bases. The observed sequence ends 4 residues before the CDR3 terminus, with the missing tail filled in from the germline J gene. This CDR3 spans 15 amino acids. Germline CDR1 and CDR2: NNHDY and SYVADS.

This clone was detected only a few times. Gene names denote mouse genes. Coverage ceases 4 residues before the CDR3 finishes, and the germline J gene fills in the end. The chain recombines TRBV5 with TRBJ2-5; unclear D gene. Germline V CDR1 and CDR2: LGHNA, YNLKQL (reference sequence). V was pared by 4 bases and J by 0 bases, with 8 bases between. The CDR3 totals 14 residues. Here the CDR3 reads CASSPTINQDTQYF. The sequenced part of the CDR3 DNA is TGTGCCAGCAGCCCCACAATTAACCAAGAC.

There are a few counts of this clone. Any gene name here is a mouse gene name. The read stops 4 residues short of the end of the CDR3; the missing end is completed from the germline J gene. The chain carries TRBV5 and TRBJ1-1; D possibly corresponds to TRBD1 (5 bases). CDR1 LGHNA and CDR2 YNLKQL come from the germline V gene (reference sequence). The CDR3 extends over 14 amino acids. V was pared by 1 base and J by 0 bases, with 6 bases between. This CDR3 reads CASSQAGKNTEVFF. The part of the CDR3 DNA that was read is TGTGCCAGCAGCCAAGCAGGGAAGAACACA.

This clone was seen a few times. Gene and germline names: mouse. The CDR3 end lies 4 residues beyond the end of the read and is filled in from the germline J gene. V usage is TRBV13-1 and J usage is TRBJ2-7; 9 nucleotides line up with TRBD2. The CDR3 loop spans 12 amino acids. Germline trimming cut 5 bases from V and 3 bases from J; bases unmatched to any gene: 0. The germline gives CDR1 NSHNY, CDR2 SYGAGN. CDR3 sequence reads: CASRGLGYEQYF. The covered CDR3 bases are TGTGCCAGCAGGGGACTGGGCTAT.

About this clone: Genes here carry mouse names. Read sequence stops 4 residues before the CDR3 end, and the germline J gene provides the missing end. This chain uses TRBV13-3 with TRBJ2-2, with D maybe TRBD1 (6 bases). Germline assignment: CDR1 NNHDY and CDR2 SYVADS. This CDR3 is 15 amino acids long. Trimming cost V 5 bases and J 0 bases, with 11 bases left between them. The CDR3 sequence is CASRRDNANTGQLYF. CDR3 bases read: TGTGCCAGCAGGCGGGACAATGCAAACACCGGG.

Of note for this clone: The genes and germline here are from mouse. The sequenced fragment ends 4 residues before the CDR3 boundary, so the rest is inferred from the germline J gene. The genes are TRBV13-3 and TRBJ2-7; the match to TRBD2 covers 10 bases. Per germline, CDR1 NNHDY and CDR2 SYVADS. The CDR3 has 15 residues. V lost 1 base, J lost 0 bases, and 1 base stayed unmatched. CDR3 DNA (partial): TGTGCCAGCAGTGATAACTGGGGGGGCTCCTAT. This sequence encodes CASSDNWGGSY. The full CDR3 reads CASSDNWGGSYEQYF.

About this clone: The listed genes are named as in mouse. The read falls 4 residues short of the CDR3 end, and the missing part is taken from the germline J gene. This rearrangement joins TRBV13-3 to TRBJ1-1; D is possibly TRBD1 (6 bases). The CDR3 consists of 14 residues. The ends were cut back, 5 bases at V and 0 bases at J, with 11 bases in the middle. Germline lookup yields CDR1 NNHDY and CDR2 SYVADS. The sequenced CDR3 bases are TGTGCCAGCAGGCCGGGACAAGCAAACACA. Protein sequence: CASRPGQANT. The whole CDR3 protein reads CASRPGQANTEVFF.

This clone was seen a few times. Gene names refer to mouse genes. The read comes to an end 4 residues before the CDR3 does, leaving the germline J gene to fill in the end. In the same sample, other DNA sequences code for this CDR3. This chain joins TRBV19 and TRBJ2-2, with 8 bases identical to TRBD2. The germline V gene encodes CDR1 FNHDT and CDR2 SITEND (reference sequence). This CDR3 has 14 residues. V shed 1 base, J shed 5 bases, and the junction held 1 base outside the gene matches. The part of the CDR3 DNA that was read is TGTGCCAGCAGTATACTGGGGGGAACCGGG. Its translation: CASSILGGTG. The full-length CDR3 reads as CASSILGGTGQLYF.

Concerning this clone: Mouse names are used for the genes. The read ends 4 residues shy of where the CDR3 ends; the end is completed using the germline J gene. The V and J genes are TRBV17 and TRBJ2-5, with TRBD2 matching over 9 bases. This CDR3 is built from 17 residues. Trimming took 0 bases from V and 1 from J; bases not matched to a gene: 5. In germline, CDR1 is MNHDT, CDR2 YYDKIL. The CDR3 loop is CASSRDRPGGDQDTQYF. The CDR3 bases that were read are TGTGCTAGCAGTAGAGATCGCCCTGGGGGGGACCAAGAC.